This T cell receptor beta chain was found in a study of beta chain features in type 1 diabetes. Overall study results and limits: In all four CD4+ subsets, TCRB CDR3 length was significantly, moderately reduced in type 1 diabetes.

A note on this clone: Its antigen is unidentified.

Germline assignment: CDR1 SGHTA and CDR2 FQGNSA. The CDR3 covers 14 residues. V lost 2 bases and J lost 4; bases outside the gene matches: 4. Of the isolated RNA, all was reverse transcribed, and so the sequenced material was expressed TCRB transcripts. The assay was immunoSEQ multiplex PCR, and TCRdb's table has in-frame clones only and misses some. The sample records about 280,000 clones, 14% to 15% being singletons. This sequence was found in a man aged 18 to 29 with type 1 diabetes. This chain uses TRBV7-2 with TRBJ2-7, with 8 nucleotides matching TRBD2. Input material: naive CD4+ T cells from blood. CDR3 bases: TGTGCCAGCAGCTTATATACGGGGGGGTACGAGCAGTACTTC. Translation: CASSLYTGGYEQYF.